One and the same sample provided the 27 T cell receptor beta chains below, sequenced in a study of beta chain features in type 1 diabetes. Study outcomes and limitations: Patients with Type 1 diabetes showed moderately but significantly shorter TCRB CDR3s in all four CD4+ subsets.

The sequenced template was cDNA made from the entire isolated RNA. Generated by immunoSEQ multiplex PCR, the TCRdb table keeps only in-frame clones and is missing some. Here the sample spans about 650,000 clones, around 12% being singletons. No cognate antigen is known for these TCRs. Sequenced sample: naive CD4+ T cells from blood. The receptors here all came from a man aged 25-40 years with type 1 diabetes.

This clone has only a few counts. V usage is TRBV7-8 and J usage is TRBJ2-7, with TRBD1 as a possible D gene (5 bases). The CDR3 totals 14 residues. The germline gives CDR1 SGHVS, CDR2 FQNEAQ. V shed 5 bases and J shed 0 bases, with 11 bases lying between them. The CDR3 is CASSPDSSSYEQYF. The CDR3 DNA reads as TGTGCCAGCAGCCCTGACAGCAGCTCCTACGAGCAGTACTTC.

This clone has just a few counts. This chain joins TRBV2 and TRBJ1-4, with unresolved D. Germline V gene lookup returns CDR1 SNHLY and CDR2 FYNNEI. V was clipped by 4 bases and J by 2 bases, with 5 bases between them. The CDR3 has 13 amino acids. CDR3 DNA: TGTGCCAGCAGTGGTGGTACTAATGAAAAACTGTTTTTT. Translating it yields CASSGGTNEKLFF.

This clone was observed a few times. V usage is TRBV7-2 and J usage is TRBJ2-6, with TRBD1 as a possible D gene (5 bases). Per the germline V gene, CDR1 is SGHTA and CDR2 is FQGNSA. The CDR3 totals 16 residues. Trimming took 2 bases from V and 5 from J, leaving 13 bases between them. CDR3: CASSLPQGSWANVLTF. CDR3 nucleotide sequence: TGTGCCAGCAGCTTACCCCAGGGATCCTGGGCCAACGTCCTGACTTTC.

This chain joins TRBV9 and TRBJ1-4; 7 nucleotides agree with TRBD1. Germline V gene data show CDR1 as SGDLS and CDR2 as YYNGEE. The V gene end was trimmed by 3 bases and the J gene end by 8 bases; junction bases not matched to a gene: 4. The CDR3 is 13 residues long. CDR3 in DNA: TGTGCCAGCAGCGGGACAGGCAGCGAAAAACTGTTTTTT. Translated: CASSGTGSEKLFF.

Concerning this clone itself: Other DNA sequences in this sample translate to the same CDR3. The gene calls are TRBV7-9 and TRBJ1-2; D is uncertain. The germline V gene encodes CDR1 SEHNR and CDR2 FQNEAQ (reference sequence). The V and J ends lost 1 base and 2 bases respectively, with 5 bases between them. The CDR3 is 13 residues long. DNA for the CDR3: TGTGCCAGCAGCTTAGGGCCCAACTATGGCTACACCTTC. It is translated as CASSLGPNYGYTF. Full variable domain (remainder filled in from reference TRBV7-9 and TRBJ1-2): DTGVSQNPRHKITKRGQNVTFRCDPISEHNRLYWYRQTLGQGPEFLTYFQNEAQLEKSRLLSDRFSAERPKGSFSTLEIQRTEQGDSAMYLCASSLGPNYGYTFGSGTRLTVV.

Only a few counts were recorded for this clone. The rearrangement uses TRBV6-1 and TRBJ1-5; no clear D gene. The germline V gene has CDR1 MNHNS and CDR2 SASEGT. V lost 3 bases to trimming and J lost 7 bases, with 13 bases between them. The CDR3 length is 14 residues. The CDR3 loop is CASSDRGPEQPQHF. CDR3 sequence (DNA): TGTGCCAGCAGTGATCGTGGACCCGAACAGCCCCAGCATTTT.

This clone came up a few times. The rearrangement joins TRBV5-1 to TRBJ2-5; 11 bases agree with TRBD2. The V segment lost 4 bases and the J segment 5 bases; nucleotides outside the gene matches: 13. Germline values: CDR1 SGHRS, CDR2 YFSETQ. The CDR3 extends over 17 amino acids. The chain's CDR3 is CASSRPTSGGWRETQYF. CDR3 in DNA: TGCGCCAGCAGCCGACCCACTAGCGGGGGCTGGCGGGAGACCCAGTACTTC.

This clone was counted between two and nine times. The chain carries TRBV2 and TRBJ2-3; D gene ambiguous. Germline CDR1 and CDR2: SNHLY and FYNNEI. Trimming took 6 bases from V and 5 from J, leaving 12 bases between them. This CDR3 has 13 residues. The CDR3 DNA follows: TGTGCCAGCAGAGTGGGATTATTAGATACGCAGTATTTT. It is translated as CASRVGLLDTQYF.

The chain links TRBV6-5 to TRBJ2-7, with a weak D call TRBD2 (5 bases). In germline, CDR1 is MNHEY, CDR2 SVGAGI. Between the trimmed V and J ends, which lost 0 bases and 0 bases, there was a span of 9 bases. The CDR3 has 15 residues. CDR3 coding DNA: TGTGCCAGCAGTTACTCACGGGATGCCTCCTACGAGCAGTACTTC. This sequence encodes CASSYSRDASYEQYF.

The V gene is TRBV2, the J gene TRBJ2-5; TRBD1 might be the D (5 bases). From germline, CDR1 is SNHLY and CDR2 FYNNEI. This CDR3 contains 13 residues. V dropped 4 bases and J dropped 3 bases, with 9 bases sitting between them. In DNA, the CDR3 is TGTGCCAGCAGTGTATCAGGGAAAGAGACCCAGTACTTC. This translates into CASSVSGKETQYF.

This clone has a handful of counts. This chain links TRBV29-1 with TRBJ1-6; 9 nucleotides align to TRBD1. Germline V gene lookup returns CDR1 SQVTM and CDR2 ANQGSEA. Trimming removed 6 bases from V and 10 bases from J; junction bases left unmatched: 4. The CDR3 length is 12 residues. Written as DNA, the CDR3 is TGCAGCGTCGGGACAGGGAACTCACCCCTCCACTTT. This gives the protein CSVGTGNSPLHF.

This chain connects TRBV30 to TRBJ1-2, with 7 positions matching TRBD1. The CDR3 spans 13 residues. Germline CDR1 is GTSNPN and CDR2 is SVGIG (reference sequence). With V trimmed by 5 bases and J by 6 bases, 9 bases remained unmatched. CDR3 bases: TGTGCCTGGTATCGGACAGGATTAAATGGCTACACCTTC. It encodes CAWYRTGLNGYTF.

This clone has more than one count but fewer than ten. The rearrangement joins TRBV12-5 to TRBJ1-5, with D perhaps TRBD1 (5 bases). The germline CDR1 and CDR2 sequences are LGHNT and FRNRAP. The CDR3 consists of 14 residues. Trimming shortened V by 6 bases and J by 8 bases, and 17 bases separated the two germline ends. CDR3 protein: CASGPGGNGEPQHF. The CDR3 region has the DNA TGTGCTAGTGGCCCCGGGGGAAACGGCGAGCCCCAGCATTTT.

The chain has TRBV4-2 and TRBJ1-1; D might be TRBD1 (5 bases). CDR3 length equals 13 residues. Between the trimmed V and J ends, which lost 2 bases and 5 bases, there was a span of 9 bases. Per the germline V gene, CDR1 is LGHNA and CDR2 is YNFKEQ. In DNA, the CDR3 is TGTGCCAGCAGCCAATTTGGGGGGACTGAAGCTTTCTTT. This sequence encodes CASSQFGGTEAFF.

This clone came up a few times. This rearrangement joins TRBV2 to TRBJ1-5; a weak D match, TRBD1 (5 bases). V was pared by 1 base and J by 2 bases, with 12 bases between. CDR1 and CDR2 (germline): SNHLY, FYNNEI. The CDR3 sequence is 16 residues long. The CDR3 here is CASSEDEGRGNQPQHF. Written as DNA, the CDR3 is TGTGCCAGCAGTGAAGACGAGGGGCGGGGCAATCAGCCCCAGCATTTT.

This clone was seen a handful of times. V is TRBV29-1 and J is TRBJ2-5; 7 nucleotides match TRBD2. Germline CDR1 SQVTM, CDR2 ANQGSEA. Unmatched junction bases numbered 7, after V lost 4 bases and J lost 5 bases. The CDR3 length is 13 residues. The CDR3 here is CSVGGTNAETQYF. The CDR3 DNA is TGCAGCGTTGGGGGGACTAACGCCGAGACCCAGTACTTC.

V is TRBV5-4 and J is TRBJ2-7; 7 bases are a match to TRBD2. With 7 bases clipped from V and 7 bases from J, the junction kept 14 bases outside the gene matches. Germline V gives CDR1 SGHNT, CDR2 YYREEE (reference sequence). The CDR3 totals 14 residues. The CDR3: CASSKAGTLGEQYF. The DNA of the CDR3 is TGTGCCAGCTCAAAAGCGGGGACCTTAGGGGAGCAGTACTTC. The variable domain in full, with the rest retrieved from reference TRBV5-4 and TRBJ2-7, is ETGVTQSPTHLIKTRGQQVTLRCSSQSGHNTVSWYQQALGQGPQFIFQYYREEENGRGNFPPRFSGLQFPNYSSELNVNALELDDSALYLCASSKAGTLGEQYFGPGTRLTVT.

This clone was observed a handful of times. The chain joins TRBV5-4 to TRBJ1-4; unclear D gene. CDR3 length: 14 residues. The germline gives CDR1 SGHNT, CDR2 YYREEE (reference sequence). With 0 bases removed from V and 4 bases from J, the gap between germline ends came to 7 bases. For the CDR3, the DNA is TGTGCCAGCAGCTTGGAGAGTTATAATGAAAAACTGTTTTTT. Protein sequence: CASSLESYNEKLFF.

This clone appeared a few times. V usage is TRBV25-1 and J usage is TRBJ2-1; TRBD2 matches 9 bases. Germline V gives CDR1 MGHDK, CDR2 SYGVNS. The CDR3 spans 17 residues. With 3 bases clipped from V and 7 bases from J, the junction kept 13 bases outside the gene matches. CDR3 nucleotide sequence: TGTGCCAGCAGTGATTGGGTAGCGGGGGCCTCTGGGAATGAGCAGTTCTTC. This encodes CASSDWVAGASGNEQFF. The variable domain in full, with the rest retrieved from reference TRBV25-1 and TRBJ2-1, is EADIYQTPRYLVIGTGKKITLECSQTMGHDKMYWYQQDPGMELHLIHYSYGVNSTEKGDLSSESTVSRIRTEHFPLTLESARPSHTSQYLCASSDWVAGASGNEQFFGPGTRLTVL.

There are a few counts of this clone. The chain uses TRBV6-5 and TRBJ2-2; D unresolved. Germline loops: CDR1 MNHEY, CDR2 SVGAGI. The CDR3 is made up of 16 amino acids. V gave up 0 bases and J gave up 1 base, with 9 bases separating them. The CDR3 sequence: CASSYSPKGNTGELFF. In DNA form, the CDR3 reads TGTGCCAGCAGTTACTCGCCCAAAGGGAACACCGGGGAGCTGTTTTTT.

The table lists this clone with a few counts. The chain joins TRBV5-1 to TRBJ1-4; D ambiguous. Germline V gives CDR1 SGHRS, CDR2 YFSETQ. This CDR3 is built from 15 residues. Trimming stripped 4 bases from V and 8 bases from J, with 18 bases between. The CDR3: CASSTDGDPEEKLFF. The CDR3 DNA reads TGCGCCAGCAGCACCGACGGCGATCCGGAGGAAAAACTGTTTTTT.

This clone was seen a few times. This rearrangement joins TRBV6-5 to TRBJ2-4; 10 bases agree with TRBD2. Germline V gives CDR1 MNHEY, CDR2 SVGAGI. Unmatched junction bases numbered 7, after V lost 6 bases and J lost 8 bases. The CDR3 spans 14 residues. CDR3 nucleotides: TGTGCCAGCAGGCAACTAGCGGGGAAGGACATTCAGTACTTC. Its translation: CASRQLAGKDIQYF.

The chain recombines TRBV4-3 with TRBJ2-5; D could derive from TRBD1 or TRBD2 (6 bases each). The CDR3 consists of 14 residues. The germline V and J ends were trimmed by 4 bases and 5 bases, with 14 bases remaining between them. The V gene's germline CDR1 is LGHNA and CDR2 YSLEER. DNA of the CDR3: TGCGCCAGCAGCCGCGGCAGGGGAGGCGAGACCCAGTACTTC. As protein: CASSRGRGGETQYF.

CDR3 bases: TGTGCCAGCAGTGAGGCCCCGGACAGGGGGTCTTTAGGCAATCAGCCCCAGCATTTT. Encoded protein: CASSEAPDRGSLGNQPQHF. The chain employs TRBV6-1 and TRBJ1-5; 10 nucleotides align to TRBD1. The V segment lost 3 bases and the J segment 2 bases; nucleotides outside the gene matches: 13. The CDR3 totals 19 residues. CDR1 MNHNS and CDR2 SASEGT come from the germline V gene.

This clone turned up a few times. The CDR3 spells CSVHKPQRGTYNEQFF. Written as DNA, the CDR3 is TGCAGCGTCCACAAGCCCCAGCGGGGCACGTACAATGAGCAGTTCTTC. This chain joins TRBV29-1 and TRBJ2-1, with 7 positions matching TRBD2. V lost 6 bases to trimming and J lost 4 bases; unmatched junction nucleotides: 15. CDR3 length: 16 residues. From germline, CDR1 is SQVTM and CDR2 ANQGSEA.

This clone was found a few times. V gene TRBV5-4 combines with J gene TRBJ2-5; TRBD2 aligns across 8 bases. This CDR3 has 15 amino acids. The V gene end was trimmed by 1 base and the J gene end by 9 bases; junction bases not matched to a gene: 11. Germline-derived CDR1 and CDR2 are SGHNT and YYREEE (reference sequence). The CDR3: CASSLYASGGGAQYF. DNA of the CDR3: TGTGCCAGCAGCTTGTACGCAAGCGGGGGAGGGGCCCAGTACTTC.

The rearrangement uses TRBV2 and TRBJ1-2, with 10 bases lining up with TRBD1. J gave up 4 bases and V 6 bases, and 5 bases lay outside the gene matches. CDR3 length: 14 amino acids. The germline CDR1 and CDR2 sequences are SNHLY and FYNNEI. The DNA of the CDR3 is TGTGCCAGCAGAGGACAGGGGGGCGGCTATGGCTACACCTTC. Protein: CASRGQGGGYGYTF.